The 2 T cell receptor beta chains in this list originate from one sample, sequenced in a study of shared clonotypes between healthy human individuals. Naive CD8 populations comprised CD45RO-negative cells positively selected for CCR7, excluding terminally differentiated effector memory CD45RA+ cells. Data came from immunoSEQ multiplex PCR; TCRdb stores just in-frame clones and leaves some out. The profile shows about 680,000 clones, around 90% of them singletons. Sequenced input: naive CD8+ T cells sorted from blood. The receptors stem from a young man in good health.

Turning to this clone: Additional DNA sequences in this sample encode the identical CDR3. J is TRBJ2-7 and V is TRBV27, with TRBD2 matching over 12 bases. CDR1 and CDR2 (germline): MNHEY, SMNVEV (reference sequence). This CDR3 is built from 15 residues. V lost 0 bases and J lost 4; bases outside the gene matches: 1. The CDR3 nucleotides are TGTGCCAGCAGTTTATCAACTAGCGGGAGGTACGAGCAGTACTTC. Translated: CASSLSTSGRYEQYF.

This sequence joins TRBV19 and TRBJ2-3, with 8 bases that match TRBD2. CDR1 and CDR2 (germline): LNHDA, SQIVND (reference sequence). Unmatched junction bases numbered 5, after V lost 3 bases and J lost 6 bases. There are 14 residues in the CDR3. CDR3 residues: CASSITGGIDTQYF. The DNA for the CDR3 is TGTGCCAGTAGTATTACGGGAGGGATCGATACGCAGTATTTT.